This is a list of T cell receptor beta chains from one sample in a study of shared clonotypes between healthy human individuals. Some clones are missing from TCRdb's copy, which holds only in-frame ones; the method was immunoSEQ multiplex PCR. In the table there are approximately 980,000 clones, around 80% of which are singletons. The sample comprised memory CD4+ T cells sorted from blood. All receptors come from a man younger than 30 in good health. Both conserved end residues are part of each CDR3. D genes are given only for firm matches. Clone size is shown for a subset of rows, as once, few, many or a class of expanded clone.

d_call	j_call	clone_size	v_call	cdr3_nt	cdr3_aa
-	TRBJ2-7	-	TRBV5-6	TGTGCCAGCAGCCGTTATAACCAGGGATACGAGCAGTACTTC	CASSRYNQGYEQYF
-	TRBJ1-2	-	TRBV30	TGTGCCTGGAGTGTTGGCACGGTGTGGTCCACCTTC	CAWSVGTVWSTF
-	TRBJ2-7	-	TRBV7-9	TGTGCCAGCAGCTTGGACGCCCGGCAGTACTTC	CASSLDARQYF
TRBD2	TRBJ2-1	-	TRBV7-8	TGTGCCAGCAGCTTTGATAGCGGGAGGGCCCTCGAGTCCTACAATGAGCAGTTCTTC	CASSFDSGRALESYNEQFF
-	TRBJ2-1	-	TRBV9	TGTGCCAGCAGCCGATCGGGAAGTAAGAATGAGCAGTTCTTC	CASSRSGSKNEQFF
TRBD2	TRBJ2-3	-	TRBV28	TGTGCCAGCAGTTTAGGACTAGCGGGGGGGCTAAAAAATACGCAGTATTTT	CASSLGLAGGLKNTQYF
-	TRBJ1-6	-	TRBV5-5	TGTGCCAGCAGCTCTGCGGGGAAGAGTTCACCCCTCCACTTT	CASSSAGKSSPLHF
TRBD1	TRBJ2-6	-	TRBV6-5	TGTGCCAGCAGTCGACAGGGGGCTGGGGCCAACGTCCTGACTTTC	CASSRQGAGANVLTF
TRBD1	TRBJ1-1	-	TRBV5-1	TGCGCCAGCAGCATAGGACAGGGAGCGGACACTGAAGCTTTCTTT	CASSIGQGADTEAFF
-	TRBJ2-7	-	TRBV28	TGTGCCAGCACGATGGGCCGCGGCGAGCAGTACTTC	CASTMGRGEQYF
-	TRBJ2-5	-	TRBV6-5	TGTGCCAGCAGGCCCACTAGGACTTCAGAGACCCAGTACTTC	CASRPTRTSETQYF
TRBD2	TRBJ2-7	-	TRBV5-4	TGTGCCAGCAGGCCAACTAGCGGGAGTTGGGACGAGCAGTACTTC	CASRPTSGSWDEQYF
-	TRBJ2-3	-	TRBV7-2	TGTGCCAGCAGCTCAGACTGGGGAGCAGATACGCAGTATTTT	CASSSDWGADTQYF
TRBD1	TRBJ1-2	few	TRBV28	TGTGCCAGCAGTGGGGCTGGACAGGGCAACTATGGCTACACCTTC	CASSGAGQGNYGYTF
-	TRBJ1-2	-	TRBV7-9	TGTGCCAGCAGCTTGGACATCGGGGTAGGCTACACCTTC	CASSLDIGVGYTF
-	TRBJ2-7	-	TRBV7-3	TGTGCCAGCAGCTCCGGAGGGGGTACGAGCGTTTACGAGCAGTACTTC	CASSSGGGTSVYEQYF
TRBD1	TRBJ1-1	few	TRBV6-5	TGTGCCAGCATGAGGGACAGGGTAGCTTTCTTT	CASMRDRVAFF
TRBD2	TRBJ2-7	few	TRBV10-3	TGTGCCATCAGTGAATCGGGGGGGAACTACGAGCAGTACTTC	CAISESGGNYEQYF